These T cell receptor beta chains were read from a single sample in a study of T cells in Graves' hyperthyroidism and ophthalmopathy. Each CDR3 protein gets one entry after TCRdb re-called the multiplex PCR reads with MiXCR. The data hold 450,000 to 550,000 distinct CDR3 sequences, with roughly 24% observed a single time. The specimen sequenced was blood. These receptors all stem from a woman aged 25 to 39 with Graves' ophthalmopathy. CDR3s include the opening cysteine and the closing phenylalanine or tryptophan. D genes are given only for firm matches. Size is stated for part of the rows, as once, few or many counts, or as a class when the clone is expanded.

J gene,clone size,V gene,CDR3 length,D gene,CDR3 protein,CDR3 DNA
TRBJ1-5,many,TRBV20-1,13,.,CSAGYRANQPQHF,TGCAGTGCTGGATACAGGGCCAATCAGCCCCAGCATTTT
TRBJ1-1,many,TRBV5-1,13,TRBD1,CASSLGQGERAFF,TGCGCCAGCAGCTTGGGACAGGGGGAGAGGGCTTTCTTT
TRBJ1-1,many,TRBV4-3,16,.,CASSQAWTQSNTEAFF,TGCGCCAGCAGCCAGGCATGGACACAATCGAACACTGAAGCTTTCTTT
TRBJ2-7,few,TRBV28,14,TRBD1,CASGPGTELREQYF,TGTGCCAGCGGACCCGGGACAGAACTAAGGGAGCAGTACTTC
TRBJ2-7,many,TRBV15,15,TRBD1,CATSRDRGGVHEQYF,TGTGCCACCAGCAGAGATCGAGGGGGCGTCCACGAGCAGTACTTC
TRBJ2-7,.,TRBV4-3,15,TRBD1,CASSLDRAVAYEQYF,TGCGCCAGCAGCCTGGACAGGGCAGTTGCCTACGAGCAGTACTTC
TRBJ1-1,few,TRBV12-3/TRBV12-4,13,TRBD1,CASTRDRVSKAFF,TGTGCCAGCACCCGGGACAGGGTCTCGAAAGCTTTCTTT
TRBJ2-7,many,TRBV5-1,13,.,CASSVSRGAEQYF,TGCGCCAGCAGCGTCTCTCGCGGGGCCGAGCAGTACTTC
TRBJ1-1,.,TRBV12-3/TRBV12-4,14,.,CASIGREANTEAFF,TGTGCCAGCATAGGGCGTGAGGCGAACACTGAAGCTTTCTTT
TRBJ2-5,few,TRBV9,15,.,CASSVGRGPLETQYF,TGTGCCAGCAGCGTAGGAAGGGGTCCGTTAGAGACCCAGTACTTC
TRBJ2-7,.,TRBV9,12,.,CASSVDSQEQYF,TGTGCCAGCAGCGTAGATTCACAGGAGCAGTACTTC
TRBJ2-7,few,TRBV27,12,TRBD1,CASQTGDYEQYF,TGTGCCAGCCAAACAGGGGACTACGAGCAGTACTTC
TRBJ1-1,.,TRBV27,16,TRBD1,CASASQGGGGGTEAFF,TGTGCCAGCGCCTCACAGGGGGGAGGAGGGGGGACTGAAGCTTTCTTT
TRBJ2-6,.,TRBV6-1,11,.,CASSAANVLTF,TGTGCCAGCAGCGCGGCCAACGTCCTGACTTTC
TRBJ2-7,.,TRBV11-2,15,.,CASSPALAGDYEQYF,TGTGCCAGCAGCCCAGCATTGGCAGGGGACTACGAGCAGTACTTC
TRBJ2-7,many,TRBV15,13,.,CATSREHQFEQYF,TGTGCCACCAGCAGAGAACACCAATTCGAGCAGTACTTC
TRBJ2-5,many,TRBV20-1,18,TRBD1,CSAQAGTGILSGQETQYF,TGCAGTGCTCAAGCCGGGACAGGGATCTTGTCTGGCCAAGAGACCCAGTACTTC
TRBJ2-7,.,TRBV19,15,TRBD2,CASSIVERGSYEQYF,TGTGCCAGTAGTATAGTAGAGCGGGGCTCCTACGAGCAGTACTTC
TRBJ2-7,many,TRBV12-3/TRBV12-4,14,TRBD1,CASSKSGQGHEQYF,TGTGCCAGCAGTAAATCGGGACAGGGCCACGAGCAGTACTTC
TRBJ1-2,.,TRBV19,13,.,CASSIAGQFGYTF,TGTGCCAGTAGTATAGCGGGACAATTTGGCTACACCTTC
TRBJ2-5,few,TRBV7-2,11,.,CASSPGWTQYF,TGTGCCAGCAGCCCCGGCTGGACCCAGTACTTC
TRBJ2-5,.,TRBV15,15,.,CATSSTQLWGETQYF,TGTGCCACCAGCAGTACACAACTATGGGGGGAGACCCAGTACTTC
TRBJ1-1,many,TRBV7-2,14,.,CASSLARPNTEAFF,TGTGCCAGCAGCTTAGCCAGGCCGAACACTGAAGCTTTCTTT